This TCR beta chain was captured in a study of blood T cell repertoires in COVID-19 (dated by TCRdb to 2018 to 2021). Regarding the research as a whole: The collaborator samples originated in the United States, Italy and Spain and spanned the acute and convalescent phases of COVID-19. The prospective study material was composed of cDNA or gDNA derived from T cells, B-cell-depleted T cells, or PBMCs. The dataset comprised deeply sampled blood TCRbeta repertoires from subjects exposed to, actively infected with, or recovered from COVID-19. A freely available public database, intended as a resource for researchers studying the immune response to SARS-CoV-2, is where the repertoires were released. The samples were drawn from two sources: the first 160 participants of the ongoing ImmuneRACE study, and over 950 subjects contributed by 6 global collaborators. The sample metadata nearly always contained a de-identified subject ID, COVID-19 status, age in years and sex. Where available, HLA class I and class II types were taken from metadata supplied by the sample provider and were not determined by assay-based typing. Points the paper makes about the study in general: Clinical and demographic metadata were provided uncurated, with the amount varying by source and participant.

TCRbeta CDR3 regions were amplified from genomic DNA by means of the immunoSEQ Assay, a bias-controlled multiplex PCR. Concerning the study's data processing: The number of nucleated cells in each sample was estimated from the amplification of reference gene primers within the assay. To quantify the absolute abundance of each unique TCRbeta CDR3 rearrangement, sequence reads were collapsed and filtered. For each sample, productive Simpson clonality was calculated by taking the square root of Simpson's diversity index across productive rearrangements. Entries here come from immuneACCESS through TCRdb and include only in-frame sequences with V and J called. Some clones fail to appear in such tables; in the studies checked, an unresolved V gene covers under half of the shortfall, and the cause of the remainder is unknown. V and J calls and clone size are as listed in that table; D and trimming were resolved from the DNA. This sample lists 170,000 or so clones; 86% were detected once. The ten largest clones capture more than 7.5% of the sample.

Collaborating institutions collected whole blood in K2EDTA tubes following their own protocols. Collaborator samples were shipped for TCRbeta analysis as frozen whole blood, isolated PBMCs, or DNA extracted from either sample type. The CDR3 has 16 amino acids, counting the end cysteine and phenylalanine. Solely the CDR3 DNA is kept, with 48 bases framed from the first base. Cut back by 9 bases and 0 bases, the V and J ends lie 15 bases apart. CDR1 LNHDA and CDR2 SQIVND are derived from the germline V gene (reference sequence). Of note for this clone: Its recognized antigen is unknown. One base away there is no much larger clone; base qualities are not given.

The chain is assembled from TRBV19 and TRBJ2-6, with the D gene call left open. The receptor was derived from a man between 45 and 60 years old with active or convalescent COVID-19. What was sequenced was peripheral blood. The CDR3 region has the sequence CASAFSVRSGANVLTF. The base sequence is TGTGCCAGCGCCTTTTCAGTTCGCTCTGGGGCCAACGTCCTGACTTTC. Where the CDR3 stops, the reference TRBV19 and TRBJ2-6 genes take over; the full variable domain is DGGITQSPKYLFRKEGQNVTLSCEQNLNHDAMYWYRQDPGQGLRLIYYSQIVNDFQKGDIAEGYSVSREKKESFPLTVTSAQKNPTAFYLCASAFSVRSGANVLTFGAGSRLTVL.